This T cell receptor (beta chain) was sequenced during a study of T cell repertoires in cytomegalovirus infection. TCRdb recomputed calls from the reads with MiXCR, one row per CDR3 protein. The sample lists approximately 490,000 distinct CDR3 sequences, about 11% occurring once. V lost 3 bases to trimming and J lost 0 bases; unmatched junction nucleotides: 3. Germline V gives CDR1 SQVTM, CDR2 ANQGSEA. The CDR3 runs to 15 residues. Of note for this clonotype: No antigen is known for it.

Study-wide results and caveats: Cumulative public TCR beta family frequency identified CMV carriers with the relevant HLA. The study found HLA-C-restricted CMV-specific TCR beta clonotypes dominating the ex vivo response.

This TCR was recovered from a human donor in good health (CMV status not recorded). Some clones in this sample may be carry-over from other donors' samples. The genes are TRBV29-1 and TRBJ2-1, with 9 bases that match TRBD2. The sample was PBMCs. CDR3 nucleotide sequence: TGCAGCGTTGACGGCGGGGGGGACTCCTACAATGAGCAGTTCTTC. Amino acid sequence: CSVDGGGDSYNEQFF.